This TCR beta chain was captured by sequencing in a study of T cell repertoires in cytomegalovirus infection. General observations from the study: People with CMV and the relevant HLA were identified by cumulative public TCR beta family frequency.

About this clonotype itself: No antigen is known for it.

Losses at the gene ends were 6 bases for V and 5 bases for J; bases not matched to a gene: 11. This CDR3 contains 17 residues. Germline V CDR1 and CDR2: MNHEY, SVGEGT. TCRdb re-analysed the reads in MiXCR, keeping a single row per CDR3 protein. Here the sample spans fewer than 200,000 distinct CDR3 sequences, roughly 9.8% being singletons. The V and J genes are TRBV6-2 or TRBV6-3 and TRBJ2-2, with 11 bases aligning to TRBD2. The clonotype originates from a human donor in good health (CMV status not recorded). Some clones in this sample may be carry-over from other donors' samples. The material sequenced was PBMCs. The DNA of the CDR3 is TGTGCCAGCAGGAGACTAGCGGGAATTCGGACAACCGGGGAGCTGTTTTTT. Residues: CASRRLAGIRTTGELFF.